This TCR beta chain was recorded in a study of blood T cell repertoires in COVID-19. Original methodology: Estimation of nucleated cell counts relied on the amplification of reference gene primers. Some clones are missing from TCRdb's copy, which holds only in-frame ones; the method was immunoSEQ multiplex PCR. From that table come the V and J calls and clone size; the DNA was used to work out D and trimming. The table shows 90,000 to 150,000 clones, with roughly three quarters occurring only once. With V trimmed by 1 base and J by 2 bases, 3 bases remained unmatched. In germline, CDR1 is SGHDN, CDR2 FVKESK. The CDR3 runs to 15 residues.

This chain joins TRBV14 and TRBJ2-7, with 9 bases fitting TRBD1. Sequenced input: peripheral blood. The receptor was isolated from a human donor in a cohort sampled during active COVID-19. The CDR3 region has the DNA TGTGCCAGCAGCCAAGGACAGGGGGGAACCTACGAGCAGTACTTC. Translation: CASSQGQGGTYEQYF.